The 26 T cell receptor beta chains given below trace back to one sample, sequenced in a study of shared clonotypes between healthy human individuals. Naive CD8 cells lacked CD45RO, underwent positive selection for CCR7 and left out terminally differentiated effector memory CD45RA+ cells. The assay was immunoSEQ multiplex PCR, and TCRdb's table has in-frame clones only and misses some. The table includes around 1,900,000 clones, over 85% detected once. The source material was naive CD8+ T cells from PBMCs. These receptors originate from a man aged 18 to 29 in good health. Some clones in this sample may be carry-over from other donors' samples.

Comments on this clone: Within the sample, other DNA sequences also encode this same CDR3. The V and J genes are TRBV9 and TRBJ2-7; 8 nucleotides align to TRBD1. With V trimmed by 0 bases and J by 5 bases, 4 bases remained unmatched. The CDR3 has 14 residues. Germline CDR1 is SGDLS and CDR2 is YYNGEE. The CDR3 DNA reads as TGTGCCAGCAGCGTAGCAGGGGGCCTAGACGAGCAGTACTTC. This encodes CASSVAGGLDEQYF.

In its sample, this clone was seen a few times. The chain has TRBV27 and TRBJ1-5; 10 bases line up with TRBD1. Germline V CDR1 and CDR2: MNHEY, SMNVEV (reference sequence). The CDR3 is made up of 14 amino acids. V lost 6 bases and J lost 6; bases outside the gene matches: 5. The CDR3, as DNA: TGTGCCAGCAGGACAGGGGGCCGTGGTCAGCCCCAGCATTTT. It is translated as CASRTGGRGQPQHF.

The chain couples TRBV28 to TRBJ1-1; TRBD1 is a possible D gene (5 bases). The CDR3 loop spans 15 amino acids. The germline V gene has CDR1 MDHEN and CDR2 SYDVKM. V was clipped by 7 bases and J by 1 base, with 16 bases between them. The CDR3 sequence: CASTSITGPNTEAFF. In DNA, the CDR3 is TGTGCCAGCACCTCCATTACAGGACCGAACACTGAAGCTTTCTTT.

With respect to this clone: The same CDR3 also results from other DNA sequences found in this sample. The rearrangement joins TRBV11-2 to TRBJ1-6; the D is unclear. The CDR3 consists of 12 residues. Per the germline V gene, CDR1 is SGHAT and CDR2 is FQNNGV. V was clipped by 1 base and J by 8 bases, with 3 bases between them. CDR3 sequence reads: CASSLGYSPLHF. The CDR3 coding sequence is TGTGCCAGCAGCTTAGGGTATTCACCCCTCCACTTT. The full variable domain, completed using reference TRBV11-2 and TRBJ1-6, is EAGVAQSPRYKIIEKRQSVAFWCNPISGHATLYWYQQILGQGPKLLIQFQNNGVVDDSQLPKDRFSAERLKGVDSTLKIQPAKLEDSAVYLCASSLGYSPLHFGNGTRLTVT.

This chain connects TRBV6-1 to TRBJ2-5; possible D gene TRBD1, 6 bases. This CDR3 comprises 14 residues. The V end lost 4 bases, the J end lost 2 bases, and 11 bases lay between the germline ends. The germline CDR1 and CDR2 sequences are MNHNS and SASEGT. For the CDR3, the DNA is TGTGCCAGCAGTGCTCCGGGACAACAAGAGACCCAGTACTTC. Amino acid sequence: CASSAPGQQETQYF.

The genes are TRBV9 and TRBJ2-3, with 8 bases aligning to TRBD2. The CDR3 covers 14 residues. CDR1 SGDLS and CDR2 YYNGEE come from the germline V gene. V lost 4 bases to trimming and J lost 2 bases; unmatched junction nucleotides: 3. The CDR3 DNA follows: TGTGCCAGCAGCAATAGCGGGGACACAGATACGCAGTATTTT. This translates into CASSNSGDTDTQYF.

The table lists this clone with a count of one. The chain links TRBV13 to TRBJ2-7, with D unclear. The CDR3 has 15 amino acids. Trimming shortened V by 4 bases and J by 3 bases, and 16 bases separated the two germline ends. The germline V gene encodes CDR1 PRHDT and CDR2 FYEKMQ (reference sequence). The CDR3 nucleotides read TGTGCCAGCAGCTCGGTTGGGGTTGGTGTCTACGAGCAGTACTTC. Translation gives CASSSVGVGVYEQYF.

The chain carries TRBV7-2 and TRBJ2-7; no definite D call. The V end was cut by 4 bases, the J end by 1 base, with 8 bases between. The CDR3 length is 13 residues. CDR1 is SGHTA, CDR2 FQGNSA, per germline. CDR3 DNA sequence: TGTGCCAGCAGCTCTAGTCTTTCCTACGAGCAGTACTTC. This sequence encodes CASSSSLSYEQYF. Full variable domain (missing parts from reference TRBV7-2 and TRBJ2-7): GAGVSQSPSNKVTEKGKDVELRCDPISGHTALYWYRQSLGQGLEFLIYFQGNSAPDKSGLPSDRFSAERTGGSVSTLTIQRTQQEDSAVYLCASSSSLSYEQYFGPGTRLTVT.

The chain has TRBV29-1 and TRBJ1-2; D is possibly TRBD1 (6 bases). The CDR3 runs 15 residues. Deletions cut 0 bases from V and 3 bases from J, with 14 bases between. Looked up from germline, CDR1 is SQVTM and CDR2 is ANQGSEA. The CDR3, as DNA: TGCAGCGTTGAAGACCGGGGGCGTCCCGACTATGGCTACACCTTC. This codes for CSVEDRGRPDYGYTF. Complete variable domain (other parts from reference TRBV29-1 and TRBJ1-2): SAVISQKPSRDICQRGTSLTIQCQVDSQVTMMFWYRQQPGQSLTLIATANQGSEATYESGFVIDKFPISRPNLTFSTLTVSNMSPEDSSIYLCSVEDRGRPDYGYTFGSGTRLTVV.

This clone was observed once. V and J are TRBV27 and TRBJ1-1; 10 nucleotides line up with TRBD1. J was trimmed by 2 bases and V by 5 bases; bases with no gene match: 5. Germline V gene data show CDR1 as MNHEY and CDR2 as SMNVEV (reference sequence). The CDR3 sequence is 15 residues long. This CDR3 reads CASSLTGGKNTEAFF. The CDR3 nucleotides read TGTGCCAGCAGTCTGACAGGGGGCAAAAACACTGAAGCTTTCTTT.

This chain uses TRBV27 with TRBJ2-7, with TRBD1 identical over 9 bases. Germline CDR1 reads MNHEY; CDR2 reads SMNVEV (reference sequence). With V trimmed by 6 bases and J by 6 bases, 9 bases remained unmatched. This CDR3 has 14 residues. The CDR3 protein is CASSPGTGYSEQYF. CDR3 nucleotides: TGTGCCAGCAGCCCCGGGACAGGGTATTCCGAGCAGTACTTC.

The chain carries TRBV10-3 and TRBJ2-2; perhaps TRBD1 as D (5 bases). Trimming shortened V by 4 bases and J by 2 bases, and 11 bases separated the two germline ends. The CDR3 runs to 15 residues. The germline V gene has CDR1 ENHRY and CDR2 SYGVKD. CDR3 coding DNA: TGTGCCATCAGTGTAGGGGTCTCAAACACCGGGGAGCTGTTTTTT. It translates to CAISVGVSNTGELFF.

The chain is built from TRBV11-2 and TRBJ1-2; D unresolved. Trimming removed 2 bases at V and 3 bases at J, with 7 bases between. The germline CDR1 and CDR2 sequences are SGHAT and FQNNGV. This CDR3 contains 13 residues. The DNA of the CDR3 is TGTGCCAGCAGCTTAAGAATGGACTATGGCTACACCTTC. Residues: CASSLRMDYGYTF.

This chain's CDR3 is CASSLTLGEQYF. The CDR3 nucleotides are TGCGCCAGCAGCTTGACTCTGGGGGAGCAGTACTTC. The rearrangement uses TRBV5-1 and TRBJ2-7; D gene ambiguous. CDR3 size: 12 residues. V dropped 1 base and J dropped 7 bases, with 9 bases sitting between them. The germline V gene encodes CDR1 SGHRS and CDR2 YFSETQ.

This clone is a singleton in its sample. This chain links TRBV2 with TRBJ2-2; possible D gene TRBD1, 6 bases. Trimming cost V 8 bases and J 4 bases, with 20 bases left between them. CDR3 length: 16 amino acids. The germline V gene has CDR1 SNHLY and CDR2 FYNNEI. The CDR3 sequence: CASRLFYRDTTGELFF. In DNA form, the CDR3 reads TGTGCCAGCCGCCTATTTTACCGGGACACCACCGGGGAGCTGTTTTTT.

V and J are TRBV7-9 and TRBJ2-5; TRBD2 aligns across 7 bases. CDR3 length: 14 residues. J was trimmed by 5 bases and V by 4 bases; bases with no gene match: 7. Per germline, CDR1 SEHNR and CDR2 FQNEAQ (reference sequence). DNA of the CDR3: TGTGCCAGCAGCTGGGGGGGACTCTTGGAGACCCAGTACTTC. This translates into CASSWGGLLETQYF.

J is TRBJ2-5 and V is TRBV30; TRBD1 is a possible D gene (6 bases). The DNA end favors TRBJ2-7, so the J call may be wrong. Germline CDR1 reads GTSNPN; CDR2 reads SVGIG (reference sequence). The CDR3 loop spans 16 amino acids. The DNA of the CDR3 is TGTGCCTGGGGGGGCCCTTGGAGCGTTCAGGGTTACGAGCAGTACTTC. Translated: CAWGGPWSVQGYEQYF.

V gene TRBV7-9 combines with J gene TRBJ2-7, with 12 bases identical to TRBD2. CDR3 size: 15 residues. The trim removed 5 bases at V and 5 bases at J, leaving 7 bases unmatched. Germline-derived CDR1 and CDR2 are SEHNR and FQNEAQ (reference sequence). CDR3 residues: CASSVSSGRANEQYF. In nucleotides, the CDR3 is TGTGCCAGCAGCGTCTCTAGCGGGAGGGCCAACGAGCAGTACTTC.

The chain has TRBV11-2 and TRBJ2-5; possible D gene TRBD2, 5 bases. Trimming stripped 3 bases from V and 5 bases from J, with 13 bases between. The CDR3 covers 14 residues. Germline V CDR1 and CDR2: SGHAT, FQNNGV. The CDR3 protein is CASSFNRGDETQYF. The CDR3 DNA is TGTGCCAGCAGCTTCAACCGGGGTGACGAGACCCAGTACTTC.

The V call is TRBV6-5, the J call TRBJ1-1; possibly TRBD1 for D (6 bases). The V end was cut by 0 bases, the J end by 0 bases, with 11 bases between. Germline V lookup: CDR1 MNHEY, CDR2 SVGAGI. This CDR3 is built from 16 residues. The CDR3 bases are TGTGCCAGCAGTTACTCGGCAGGGGAAATGAACACTGAAGCTTTCTTT. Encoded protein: CASSYSAGEMNTEAFF.

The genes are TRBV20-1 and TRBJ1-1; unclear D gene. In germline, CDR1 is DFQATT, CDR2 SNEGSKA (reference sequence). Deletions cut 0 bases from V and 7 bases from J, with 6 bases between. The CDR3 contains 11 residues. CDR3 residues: CSARDLGEAFF. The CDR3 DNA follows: TGCAGTGCTAGAGATCTCGGTGAAGCTTTCTTT.

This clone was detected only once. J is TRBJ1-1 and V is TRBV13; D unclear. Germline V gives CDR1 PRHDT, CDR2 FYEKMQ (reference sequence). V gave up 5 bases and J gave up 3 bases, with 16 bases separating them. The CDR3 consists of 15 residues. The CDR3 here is CASSLHGVGDTEAFF. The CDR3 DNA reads TGTGCCAGCAGCCTCCACGGTGTGGGTGACACTGAAGCTTTCTTT.

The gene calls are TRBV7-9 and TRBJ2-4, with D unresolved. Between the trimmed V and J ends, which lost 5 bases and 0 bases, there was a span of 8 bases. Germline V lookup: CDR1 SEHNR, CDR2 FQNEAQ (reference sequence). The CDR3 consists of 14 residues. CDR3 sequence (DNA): TGTGCCAGCAGCCCAATACTAGCCAAAAACATTCAGTACTTC. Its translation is CASSPILAKNIQYF.

CDR3 region: CASSHRGLPYGYTF. DNA for the CDR3: TGCGCCAGCAGCCATAGGGGACTTCCCTATGGCTACACCTTC. The V gene is TRBV4-3, the J gene TRBJ1-2, with a weak D call TRBD1 (5 bases). Trimming took off 3 bases at V and 4 bases at J, with 12 bases between the two ends. Germline-derived CDR1 and CDR2 are LGHNA and YSLEER. The CDR3 consists of 14 residues.

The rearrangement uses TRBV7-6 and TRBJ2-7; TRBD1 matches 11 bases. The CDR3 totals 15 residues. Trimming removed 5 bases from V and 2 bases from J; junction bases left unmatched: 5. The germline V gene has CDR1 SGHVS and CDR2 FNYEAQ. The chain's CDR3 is CASSPGTGGTYEQYF. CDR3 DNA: TGTGCCAGCAGCCCCGGGACAGGGGGTACCTACGAGCAGTACTTC.

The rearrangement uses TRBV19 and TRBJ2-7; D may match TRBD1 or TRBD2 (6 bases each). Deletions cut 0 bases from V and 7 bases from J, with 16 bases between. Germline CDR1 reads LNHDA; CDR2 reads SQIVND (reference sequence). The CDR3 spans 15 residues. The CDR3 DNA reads TGTGCCAGTAGTATAGATGCGGGACAAGAAAGTGAGCAGTACTTC. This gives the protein CASSIDAGQESEQYF.